These T cell receptor beta chains were read from a single sample in a study of blood T cell repertoires in COVID-19. This table comes from immunoSEQ multiplex PCR, and its TCRdb copy is limited to in-frame clones, with some not included. The profile shows about 270,000 clones, roughly 86% of them singletons. Sequenced material: PBMCs or T cells enriched from blood (not recorded which). These receptors were taken from a woman aged 18-29 years who had recovered from COVID-19. CDR3s include the opening cysteine and the closing phenylalanine or tryptophan. D genes are given only for firm matches. Rows give clone size only sometimes, using once, few, many, or a class for an expanded clone.

size: .; D: TRBD2; V: TRBV5-4; J: TRBJ2-5; DNA: TGTGCCAGCAGCCAGGGGACTAGCGGGGGGGAGACCCAGTACTTC; CDR3: CASSQGTSGGETQYF
size: .; D: TRBD2; V: TRBV19; J: TRBJ2-5; DNA: TGTGCCAGTAGTATAGTGTCGACTAGCAACCAAGAGACCCAGTACTTC; CDR3: CASSIVSTSNQETQYF
size: .; D: .; V: TRBV30; J: TRBJ1-3; DNA: TGTGCCTGGAGTACAACCCGCTCTGGAAACACCATATATTTT; CDR3: CAWSTTRSGNTIYF
size: .; D: .; V: TRBV7-2; J: TRBJ1-5; DNA: TGTGCCAGCAGCTTAGTAGGGGCAGGCGGACAGCCCCAGCATTTT; CDR3: CASSLVGAGGQPQHF
size: .; D: TRBD1; V: TRBV28; J: TRBJ1-2; DNA: TGTGCCAGCATAGACCCGGGCAGGGGGTTCTATGGCTACACCTTC; CDR3: CASIDPGRGFYGYTF
size: .; D: .; V: TRBV6-1; J: TRBJ2-7; DNA: TGTGCCAGCAGTGAAGCGGGCAGGGCCTACGAGCAGTACTTC; CDR3: CASSEAGRAYEQYF
size: .; D: .; V: TRBV27; J: TRBJ2-3; DNA: TGTGCCAGCAGTCCCGGTCATTCGCAGTATTTT; CDR3: CASSPGHSQYF
size: .; D: TRBD1; V: TRBV27; J: TRBJ2-7; DNA: TGTGCCAGCAGTTTGGACAGGGGGATCTACGAGCAGTACTTC; CDR3: CASSLDRGIYEQYF
size: .; D: .; V: TRBV28; J: TRBJ1-3; DNA: TGTGCCAGCAGATCCGACGGGAACTCTGGAAACACCATATATTTT; CDR3: CASRSDGNSGNTIYF
size: .; D: TRBD2; V: TRBV7-9; J: TRBJ2-5; DNA: TGTGCCAGCAGCATCGGGACTAGCCAAGAGACCCAGTACTTC; CDR3: CASSIGTSQETQYF
size: .; D: .; V: TRBV6-5; J: TRBJ2-7; DNA: TGTGCCAGCAGTTACAGCCCAGGGCCCTACGAGCAGTACTTC; CDR3: CASSYSPGPYEQYF
size: .; D: .; V: TRBV30; J: TRBJ1-6; DNA: TGTGCCTGGAGTGTGGGGGCGGGCTCACCCCTCCACTTT; CDR3: CAWSVGAGSPLHF
size: .; D: .; V: TRBV5-1; J: TRBJ1-5; DNA: TGCGCCAGCAGCTTGGTGGGGGGTAGCAATCAGCCCCAGCATTTT; CDR3: CASSLVGGSNQPQHF
size: .; D: TRBD1; V: TRBV7-3; J: TRBJ1-6; DNA: TGTGCCAGCAGCGCTGCGGGACAGGGCACTTCACCCCTCCACTTT; CDR3: CASSAAGQGTSPLHF
size: .; D: TRBD1; V: TRBV5-8; J: TRBJ2-1; DNA: TGTGCCAGCAGCTTTACACAGGGGGAGCAGTTCTTC; CDR3: CASSFTQGEQFF
size: .; D: .; V: TRBV19; J: TRBJ1-3; DNA: TGTGCCAGCGGGGAGGACACCATATATTTT; CDR3: CASGEDTIYF
size: .; D: TRBD1; V: TRBV6-2/TRBV6-3; J: TRBJ2-2; DNA: TGTGCCAGCAGTTACGGGAACAGGGGATACACCGGGGAGCTGTTTTTT; CDR3: CASSYGNRGYTGELFF
size: .; D: .; V: TRBV19; J: TRBJ2-1; DNA: TGTGCCAGCCAGGGATATGTTAGGTTGGGCTCCTACAATGAGCAGTTCTTC; CDR3: CASQGYVRLGSYNEQFF
size: .; D: TRBD1; V: TRBV11-2; J: TRBJ2-7; DNA: TGTGCCAGCAGCTCCACCGGGACAGGGGTCTACGAGCAGTACTTC; CDR3: CASSSTGTGVYEQYF
size: .; D: TRBD1; V: TRBV7-2; J: TRBJ1-2; DNA: TGTGCCAGCAGCCTCTACGGACAGGGGGCGCCGCGTGGCTACACCTTC; CDR3: CASSLYGQGAPRGYTF
size: .; D: TRBD2; V: TRBV15; J: TRBJ2-5; DNA: TGTGCCACCAGCAGAGTTCCTAGCGGGGGAAAAGAGACCCAGTACTTC; CDR3: CATSRVPSGGKETQYF
size: .; D: .; V: TRBV19; J: TRBJ1-5; DNA: TGTGCCAGTAGTAGGGGGCCCTGGCCCCAGCATTTT; CDR3: CASSRGPWPQHF
size: .; D: TRBD2; V: TRBV24-1; J: TRBJ2-1; DNA: TGTGCCACCAGTGATACCCCGGGAGGATTATACAATGAGCAGTTCTTC; CDR3: CATSDTPGGLYNEQFF
size: .; D: .; V: TRBV6-5; J: TRBJ2-5; DNA: TGTGCCAGCAGTTACTCGAGAGGGGGGGGGACCCAGTACTTC; CDR3: CASSYSRGGGTQYF
size: .; D: TRBD1; V: TRBV19; J: TRBJ1-6; DNA: TGTGCCAGTAGTATCGACAGGGTTAATTCACCCCTCCACTTT; CDR3: CASSIDRVNSPLHF
size: .; D: .; V: TRBV6-5; J: TRBJ1-2; DNA: TGTGCCAGCAGTTACTCAAGCAACTATGGCTACACCTTC; CDR3: CASSYSSNYGYTF
size: .; D: TRBD2; V: TRBV4-1; J: TRBJ2-3; DNA: TGCGCCAGCAGCCAAGATATTGGACTAGCGGCGGTCGGAGATACGCAGTATTTT; CDR3: CASSQDIGLAAVGDTQYF
size: once; D: TRBD2; V: TRBV7-3; J: TRBJ2-1; DNA: TGTGCCAGCAGCTTACAGCCGGGAGGGCCGAATGAGCAGTTCTTC; CDR3: CASSLQPGGPNEQFF
size: .; D: TRBD2; V: TRBV10-3; J: TRBJ2-1; DNA: TGTGCCATCAGTCTCCGTGGGGGACTAGCGGGACCCTACAATGAGCAGTTCTTC; CDR3: CAISLRGGLAGPYNEQFF
size: .; D: .; V: TRBV11-3; J: TRBJ1-6; DNA: TGTGCCAGCAGCTTAGTGTCAGGTCAGGGGTCACCCCTCCACTTT; CDR3: CASSLVSGQGSPLHF